These 20 T cell receptor beta chains came from one sample sequenced in a study of beta chain features in type 1 diabetes. Expressed TCRB transcripts got sequenced, as all isolated RNA was reverse transcribed. Generated by immunoSEQ multiplex PCR, the TCRdb table keeps only in-frame clones and is missing some. Here the sample spans 250,000 to 300,000 clones, 7.5% to 9.5% being singletons. Sequencing was done on a sample of central memory CD4+ T cells from blood. The receptors were sampled from a woman aged 18-29 years in good health.

A few counts support this clone. This rearrangement joins TRBV27 to TRBJ2-7, with D maybe TRBD1 (6 bases). CDR1 is MNHEY and CDR2 is SMNVEV in the germline V gene (reference sequence). V lost 5 bases, J lost 6 bases, and 17 bases lay in between. The CDR3 spans 14 residues. In nucleotides, the CDR3 is TGTGCCAGCAGTCAGAATCCCCGAGGGGGCGAGCAGTACTTC. Protein product: CASSQNPRGGEQYF.

This clone appeared a few times. The gene calls are TRBV28 and TRBJ2-1, with unresolved D. CDR1 is MDHEN and CDR2 is SYDVKM in the germline V gene. CDR3 size: 15 residues. V was clipped by 3 bases and J by 4 bases, with 13 bases between them. In DNA, the CDR3 is TGTGCCAGCAGTTTTAGGGCAGGCAATTACAATGAGCAGTTCTTC. Its protein product is CASSFRAGNYNEQFF.

In this sample, this clone turned up many times. CDR3 in DNA: TGTGCCAGCAGCCGCGGAGGTGCGAGGCAAGAGACCCAGTACTTC. Translating it yields CASSRGGARQETQYF. The rearrangement links TRBV7-9 to TRBJ2-5; D might be TRBD2 (5 bases). There are 15 residues in the CDR3. The ends were cut back, 5 bases at V and 2 bases at J, with 15 bases in the middle. The germline CDR1 and CDR2 sequences are SEHNR and FQNEAQ (reference sequence).

The chain recombines TRBV5-1 with TRBJ2-5; TRBD1 matches at 7 bases. Germline CDR1 reads SGHRS; CDR2 reads YFSETQ. This CDR3 contains 15 residues. After removal of 4 bases from V and 3 bases from J, the junction contained 9 bases not matched to a gene. The CDR3 spells CASSRWTGSEETQYF. The CDR3 nucleotides read TGCGCCAGCAGCAGGTGGACAGGCAGCGAAGAGACCCAGTACTTC. Using reference TRBV5-1 and TRBJ2-5 for the parts outside the CDR3, the full variable domain is KAGVTQTPRYLIKTRGQQVTLSCSPISGHRSVSWYQQTPGQGLQFLFEYFSETQRNKGNFPGRFSGRQFSNSRSEMNVSTLELGDSALYLCASSRWTGSEETQYFGPGTRLLVL.

CDR3 protein: CASRTGNYGYTF. In DNA form, the CDR3 reads TGTGCCAGCAGGACAGGGAACTATGGCTACACCTTC. V is TRBV6-5 and J is TRBJ1-2; the match to TRBD1 covers 7 bases. The CDR3 loop spans 12 amino acids. V was pared by 6 bases and J by 2 bases, with 0 bases of the junction left unmatched. The V gene's germline CDR1 is MNHEY and CDR2 SVGAGI.

V usage is TRBV11-2 and J usage is TRBJ1-3; D gene ambiguous. This CDR3 region has 16 residues. The ends were cut back, 1 base at V and 0 bases at J, with 10 bases in the middle. Germline CDR1 and CDR2: SGHAT and FQNNGV. The CDR3 here is CASSLGVSSSGNTIYF. The CDR3 bases are TGTGCCAGCAGCTTAGGGGTGTCCAGCTCTGGAAACACCATATATTTT.

The chain recombines TRBV18 with TRBJ2-5; no definite D call. CDR3 length: 15 residues. V lost 2 bases, J lost 5 bases, and 15 bases lay in between. Per germline, CDR1 KGHSH and CDR2 LQKENI. The DNA of the CDR3 is TGTGCCAGCTCACCAACGGCACCCCGAGAGGAGACCCAGTACTTC. Residues: CASSPTAPREETQYF.

CDR3 residues: CASSPPGAAMNTEAFF. CDR3 bases: TGTGCCAGCTCACCACCTGGGGCGGCCATGAACACTGAAGCTTTCTTT. The chain links TRBV18 to TRBJ1-1, with D possibly being TRBD1 (5 bases). Germline CDR1 reads KGHSH; CDR2 reads LQKENI. V was trimmed by 0 bases and J by 0 bases, leaving 11 bases between them. The CDR3 length is 16 residues.

This chain links TRBV5-5 with TRBJ2-3; 8 nucleotides match TRBD1. V trimming: 2 bases; J trimming: 4 bases; junction bases outside the gene matches: 6. The CDR3 is made up of 15 amino acids. Germline V gene data show CDR1 as SGHKS and CDR2 as YYEKEE (reference sequence). As DNA, the CDR3 is TGTGCCAGCAGCTTACCAGGGGGCAGTGCAGATACGCAGTATTTT. Protein sequence: CASSLPGGSADTQYF.

This clone was picked up a small number of times. One end of the junction does not line up with germline, which may come from a read error. The chain couples TRBV27 to TRBJ2-1; possible D gene TRBD2, 6 bases. Germline CDR1 and CDR2: MNHEY and SMNVEV (reference sequence). CDR3 size: 16 residues. The CDR3 spells CASSSPGRLSHNEQFF. Here the CDR3 DNA reads TGTGCCAGCAGTTCCCCGGGGAGGCTCTCCCACAATGAGCAGTTCTTC.

This clone came up a few times. The CDR3 bases are TGTGCCAGCAGCAAAGCGCTCCATATGCGCGCGTATGGCTACACCTTC. Protein product: CASSKALHMRAYGYTF. This chain uses TRBV21-1 with TRBJ1-2. TRBV21-1 is a recognized pseudogene. The CDR3 totals 16 residues.

This clone was observed a few times. The chain couples TRBV5-1 to TRBJ1-2, with D tentatively TRBD1 (6 bases). The CDR3 totals 16 residues. Per the germline V gene, CDR1 is SGHRS and CDR2 is YFSETQ. V lost 3 bases and J lost 2, with 17 bases in between. This CDR3 reads CASSSSLQGINYGYTF. The CDR3 coding sequence is TGCGCCAGCAGCTCTTCTTTACAGGGAATAAACTATGGCTACACCTTC.

In its sample, this clone was seen a few times. This chain links TRBV23-1 with TRBJ2-2; 15 nucleotides align to TRBD2. TRBV23-1 is identified as an open reading frame with a role that is uncertain. The length of the CDR3 is 17 residues. V shed 3 bases, J shed 5 bases, and the junction held 4 bases outside the gene matches. The CDR3 region has the DNA TGCGCCAGCAGTCAGTCAGGGACTAGCGGGAGGACCGGGGAGCTGTTTTTT. Protein sequence: CASSQSGTSGRTGELFF.

About this clone: Given a far larger clone just one base away, this is likely a sequencing read error. The chain couples TRBV7-9 to TRBJ2-2; no clear D gene. CDR1 SEHNR and CDR2 FQNEAQ come from the germline V gene (reference sequence). The CDR3 consists of 14 residues. V dropped 3 bases and J dropped 1 base, with 6 bases sitting between them. The CDR3 DNA reads as TGTGCCAGCAGCTTGGGCCGGAACACCGGGGAGCTGTTTTTT. This encodes CASSLGRNTGELFF.

The sample holds a few counts of this clone. The chain carries TRBV5-1 and TRBJ1-1; the D is unclear. Trimming shortened V by 1 base and J by 0 bases, and 4 bases separated the two germline ends. CDR3 length: 13 amino acids. Per the germline V gene, CDR1 is SGHRS and CDR2 is YFSETQ. The CDR3 DNA reads as TGCGCCAGCAGCTTGCAGATGAACACTGAAGCTTTCTTT. Translating it yields CASSLQMNTEAFF.

This chain uses TRBV7-2 with TRBJ2-1; 10 nucleotides align to TRBD1. Per germline, CDR1 SGHTA and CDR2 FQGNSA. CDR3 length: 14 residues. J was trimmed by 6 bases and V by 5 bases; bases with no gene match: 4. CDR3: CASSAWDRGNEQFF. CDR3 bases: TGTGCCAGCAGCGCCTGGGACAGGGGCAATGAGCAGTTCTTC.

This clone was recorded a few times. This chain links TRBV27 with TRBJ1-4; D might be TRBD1 (6 bases). Germline values: CDR1 MNHEY, CDR2 SMNVEV (reference sequence). The ends were cut back, 3 bases at V and 6 bases at J, with 11 bases in the middle. The CDR3 is made up of 14 amino acids. The CDR3 here is CASSFRGWDEKLFF. DNA for the CDR3: TGTGCCAGCAGTTTCAGGGGATGGGATGAAAAACTGTTTTTT.

This rearrangement joins TRBV29-1 to TRBJ2-3; 8 nucleotides line up with TRBD2. J was trimmed by 3 bases and V by 7 bases; bases with no gene match: 9. Germline-derived CDR1 and CDR2 are SQVTM and ANQGSEA. The CDR3 loop spans 14 amino acids. In DNA, the CDR3 is TGCAGCGGTACGCGGGGGGCTGGGACAGATACGCAGTATTTT. This codes for CSGTRGAGTDTQYF.

This clone was seen more than once but under ten times. The rearrangement uses TRBV5-1 and TRBJ1-2; no definite D call. Per the germline V gene, CDR1 is SGHRS and CDR2 is YFSETQ. The CDR3 sequence is 13 residues long. The V gene lost 4 bases and the J gene lost 5 bases, with 12 bases spanning the gap. Here the CDR3 DNA reads TGCGCCAGCAGCGAGGAAGGTGGATATGGCTACACCTTC. The encoded protein is CASSEEGGYGYTF.

This clone was counted between two and nine times. This chain links TRBV18 with TRBJ1-2, with D unresolved. Germline CDR1 is KGHSH and CDR2 is LQKENI. With 3 bases removed from V and 2 bases from J, the gap between germline ends came to 10 bases. The CDR3 extends over 14 amino acids. CDR3 coding DNA: TGTGCCAGCTCACCGCTGGATGGCAACTATGGCTACACCTTC. It translates to CASSPLDGNYGYTF.